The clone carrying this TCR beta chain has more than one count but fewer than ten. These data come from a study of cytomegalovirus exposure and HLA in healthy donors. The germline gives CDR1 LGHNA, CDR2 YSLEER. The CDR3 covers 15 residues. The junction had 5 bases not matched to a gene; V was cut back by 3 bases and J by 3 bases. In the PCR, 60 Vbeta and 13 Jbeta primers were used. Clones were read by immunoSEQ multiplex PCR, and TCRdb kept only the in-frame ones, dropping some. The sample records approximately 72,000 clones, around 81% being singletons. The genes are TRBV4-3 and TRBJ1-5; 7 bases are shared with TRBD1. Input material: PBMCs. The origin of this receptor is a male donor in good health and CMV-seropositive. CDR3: CASSQAEGANQPQHF. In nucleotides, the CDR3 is TGCGCCAGCAGCCAGGCTGAGGGGGCCAATCAGCCCCAGCATTTT.